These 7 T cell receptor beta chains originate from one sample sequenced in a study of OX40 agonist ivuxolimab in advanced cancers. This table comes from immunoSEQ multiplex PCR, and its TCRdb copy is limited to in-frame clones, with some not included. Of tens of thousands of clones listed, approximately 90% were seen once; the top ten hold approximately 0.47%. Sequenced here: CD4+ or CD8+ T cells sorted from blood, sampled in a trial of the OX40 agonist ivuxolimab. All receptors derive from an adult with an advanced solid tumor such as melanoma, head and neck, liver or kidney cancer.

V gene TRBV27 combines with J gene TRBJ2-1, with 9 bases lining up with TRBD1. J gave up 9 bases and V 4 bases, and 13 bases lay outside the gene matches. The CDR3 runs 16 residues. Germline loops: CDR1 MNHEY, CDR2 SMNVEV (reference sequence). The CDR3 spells CASSSHTWDRVTEQFF. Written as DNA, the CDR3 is TGTGCCAGCAGTTCACATACCTGGGACAGGGTAACTGAGCAGTTCTTC.

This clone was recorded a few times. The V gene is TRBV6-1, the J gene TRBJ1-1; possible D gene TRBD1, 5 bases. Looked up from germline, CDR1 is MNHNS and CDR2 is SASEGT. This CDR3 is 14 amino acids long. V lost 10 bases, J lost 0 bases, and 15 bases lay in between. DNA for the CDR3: TGTGCCACCTACAACAGGATAATGAACACTGAAGCTTTCTTT. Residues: CATYNRIMNTEAFF.

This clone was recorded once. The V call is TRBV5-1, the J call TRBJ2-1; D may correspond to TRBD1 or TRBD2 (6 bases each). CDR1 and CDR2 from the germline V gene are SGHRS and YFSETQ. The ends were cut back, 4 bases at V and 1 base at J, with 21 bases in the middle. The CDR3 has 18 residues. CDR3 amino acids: CASSGSGGLVGSYNEQFF. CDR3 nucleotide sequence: TGCGCCAGCAGCGGGAGTGGGGGGCTCGTAGGGTCCTACAATGAGCAGTTCTTC. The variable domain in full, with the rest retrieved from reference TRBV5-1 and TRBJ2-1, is KAGVTQTPRYLIKTRGQQVTLSCSPISGHRSVSWYQQTPGQGLQFLFEYFSETQRNKGNFPGRFSGRQFSNSRSEMNVSTLELGDSALYLCASSGSGGLVGSYNEQFFGPGTRLTVL.

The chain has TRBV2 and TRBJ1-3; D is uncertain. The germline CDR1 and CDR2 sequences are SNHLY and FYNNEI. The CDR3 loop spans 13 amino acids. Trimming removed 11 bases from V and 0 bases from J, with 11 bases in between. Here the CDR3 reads CAFRRASGNTIYF. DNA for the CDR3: TGTGCCTTCCGGAGAGCCTCTGGAAACACCATATATTTT.

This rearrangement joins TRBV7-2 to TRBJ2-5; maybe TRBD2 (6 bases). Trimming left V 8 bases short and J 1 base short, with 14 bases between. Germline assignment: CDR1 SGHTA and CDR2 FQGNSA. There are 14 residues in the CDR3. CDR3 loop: CASRERRGQETQYF. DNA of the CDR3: TGTGCCAGCCGGGAGCGGCGCGGCCAAGAGACCCAGTACTTC.

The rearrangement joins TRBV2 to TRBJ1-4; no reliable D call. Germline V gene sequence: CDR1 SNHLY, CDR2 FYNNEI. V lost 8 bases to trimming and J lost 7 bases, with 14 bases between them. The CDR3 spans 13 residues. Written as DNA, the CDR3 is TGTGCCAGCCAGGTCTTACGGGTTGAAAAACTGTTTTTT. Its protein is CASQVLRVEKLFF.

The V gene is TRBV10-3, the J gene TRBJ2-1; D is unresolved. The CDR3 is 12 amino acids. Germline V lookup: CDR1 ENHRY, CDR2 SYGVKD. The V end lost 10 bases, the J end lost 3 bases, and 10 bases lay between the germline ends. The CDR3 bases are TGTGCCACTGGTGGCCTCTACAATGAGCAGTTCTTC. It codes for CATGGLYNEQFF.